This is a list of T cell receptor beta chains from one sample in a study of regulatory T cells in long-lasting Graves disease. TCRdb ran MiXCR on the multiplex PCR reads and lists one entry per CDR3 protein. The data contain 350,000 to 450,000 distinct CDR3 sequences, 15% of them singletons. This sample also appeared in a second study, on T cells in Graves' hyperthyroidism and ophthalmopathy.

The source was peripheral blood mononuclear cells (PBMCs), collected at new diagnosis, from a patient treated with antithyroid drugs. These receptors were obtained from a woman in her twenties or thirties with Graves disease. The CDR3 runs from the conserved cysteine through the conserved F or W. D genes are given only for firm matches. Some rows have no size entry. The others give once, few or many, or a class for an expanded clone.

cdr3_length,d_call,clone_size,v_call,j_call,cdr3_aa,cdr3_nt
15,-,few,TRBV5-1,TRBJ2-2,CASKGKGVQNGELFF,TGCGCCAGCAAGGGAAAGGGAGTCCAGAACGGGGAGCTGTTTTTT
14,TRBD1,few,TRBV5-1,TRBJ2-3,CASSLLTGEATQYF,TGCGCCAGCAGCCTACTGACAGGGGAAGCCACGCAGTATTTT
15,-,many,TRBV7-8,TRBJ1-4,CASSLELAVNEKLFF,TGTGCCAGCAGCTTAGAGTTGGCCGTGAATGAAAAACTGTTTTTT
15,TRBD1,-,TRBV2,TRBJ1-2,CASSGLQGVDYGYTF,TGTGCCAGCAGTGGCCTACAGGGGGTCGACTATGGCTACACCTTC
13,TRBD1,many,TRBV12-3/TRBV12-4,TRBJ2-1,CASSLTGGNEQFF,TGTGCCAGCAGTTTAACAGGGGGTAACGAGCAGTTCTTC
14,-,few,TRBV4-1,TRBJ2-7,CASSPPTVPHEQYF,TGCGCCAGCAGCCCTCCGACAGTCCCCCACGAGCAGTACTTC
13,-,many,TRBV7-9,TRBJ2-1,CASSPIHGAEQFF,TGTGCCAGCAGTCCCATCCACGGGGCTGAGCAGTTCTTC
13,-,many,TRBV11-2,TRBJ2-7,CASSGGGRYEQYF,TGTGCCAGCAGCGGAGGTGGAAGGTACGAGCAGTACTTC
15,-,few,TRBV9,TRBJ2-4,CASSVEKEAKNIQYF,TGTGCCAGCAGCGTAGAGAAGGAGGCCAAAAACATTCAGTACTTC
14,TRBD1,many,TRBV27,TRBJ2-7,CASSDRDRPYEQYF,TGTGCCAGCAGTGATCGGGACAGGCCCTACGAGCAGTACTTC
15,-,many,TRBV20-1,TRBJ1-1,CSARSPEESTLAAFF,TGCAGTGCTAGGTCCCCCGAAGAAAGCACTCTAGCAGCTTTCTTT
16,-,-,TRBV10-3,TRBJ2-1,CAISESATLGYNEQFF,TGTGCCATCAGTGAGTCGGCGACCCTAGGATACAATGAGCAGTTCTTC
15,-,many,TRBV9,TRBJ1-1,CASSVGRPLNTEAFF,TGTGCCAGCAGCGTAGGGAGGCCCTTGAACACTGAAGCTTTCTTT
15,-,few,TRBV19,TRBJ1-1,CASSMEGNGNTEAFF,TGTGCCAGTAGTATGGAGGGAAATGGAAACACTGAAGCTTTCTTT
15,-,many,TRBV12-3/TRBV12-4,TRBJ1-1,CASSSSFRVNTEAFF,TGTGCCAGCAGTTCGTCGTTTCGGGTGAACACTGAAGCTTTCTTT
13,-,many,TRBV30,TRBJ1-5,CAWSPWADQPQHF,TGTGCCTGGAGTCCTTGGGCAGACCAGCCCCAGCATTTT
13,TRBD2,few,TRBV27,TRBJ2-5,CASSWTSGETQYF,TGTGCCAGCAGTTGGACTAGTGGGGAGACCCAGTACTTC
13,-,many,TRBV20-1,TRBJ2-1,CSAPRQQGNEQFF,TGCAGTGCTCCTCGTCAACAGGGTAATGAGCAGTTCTTC
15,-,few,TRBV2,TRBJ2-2,CASSGQETETGELFF,TGTGCCAGCAGTGGCCAGGAAACCGAGACCGGGGAGCTGTTTTTT
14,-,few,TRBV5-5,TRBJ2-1,CASSLGRPGDEQFF,TGTGCCAGCAGCTTAGGACGCCCCGGCGATGAGCAGTTCTTC
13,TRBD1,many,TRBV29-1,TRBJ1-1,CSGSWTGPTEAFF,TGCAGCGGATCCTGGACAGGGCCCACTGAAGCTTTCTTT
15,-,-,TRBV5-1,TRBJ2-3,CASSLGGARTDTQYF,TGCGCCAGCAGCTTAGGTGGGGCTCGCACAGATACGCAGTATTTT